The 15 T cell receptor beta chains below all came from one sample that was sequenced in a study of neoadjuvant anti-PD-1 for oral cavity cancer. Method: immunoSEQ multiplex PCR; TCRdb's copy keeps in-frame clones and lacks some. The sample has some 6,900 clones, less than 80% seen once. The starting material was PBMCs, obtained before nivolumab (anti-PD-1) treatment. The receptors originated from a person aged 35-79 years with oral cavity squamous cell carcinoma.

The gene calls are TRBV19 and TRBJ2-2, with 7 positions matching TRBD1. Germline V gives CDR1 LNHDA, CDR2 SQIVND (reference sequence). After removal of 4 bases from V and 4 bases from J, the junction contained 15 bases not matched to a gene. The CDR3 has 18 amino acids. CDR3 DNA: TGTGCCAGTAGTACCAGACCTCTAAGGGACAGTATCACCGGGGAGCTGTTTTTT. Protein: CASSTRPLRDSITGELFF.

The V call is TRBV18, the J call TRBJ2-7; 8 nucleotides align to TRBD1. Germline V gives CDR1 KGHSH, CDR2 LQKENI. There are 17 residues in the CDR3. The V gene end was trimmed by 3 bases and the J gene end by 2 bases; junction bases not matched to a gene: 12. CDR3 DNA: TGTGCCAGCTCACCCATGAAGGAACAGGGGGTCGCCTACGAGCAGTACTTC. As protein: CASSPMKEQGVAYEQYF.

The gene calls are TRBV7-9 and TRBJ2-2; 7 bases are a match to TRBD1. This CDR3 comprises 15 residues. The V and J ends lost 2 bases and 8 bases, in that order; junction bases with no gene match: 8. Looked up from germline, CDR1 is SEHNR and CDR2 is FQNEAQ (reference sequence). In nucleotides, the CDR3 is TGTGCCAGCAGCTTAATTATGGGACAGCCAGGGGAGCTGTTTTTT. Its translation is CASSLIMGQPGELFF.

The rearrangement joins TRBV4-1 to TRBJ1-1, with D possibly matching TRBD1 (6 bases). The CDR3 runs 14 residues. From germline, CDR1 is MGHRA and CDR2 YSYEKL. Trimming shortened V by 2 bases and J by 2 bases, and 9 bases separated the two germline ends. The CDR3 DNA is TGCGCCAGCAGCCAAATCGGGACAAACACTGAAGCTTTCTTT. This gives the protein CASSQIGTNTEAFF.

The chain is built from TRBV6-1 and TRBJ2-5, with D possibly being TRBD1 (5 bases). Germline lookup yields CDR1 MNHNS and CDR2 SASEGT. The CDR3 consists of 13 residues. V lost 8 bases and J lost 5, with 15 bases in between. The DNA for the CDR3 is TGTGCCAGCTGCAGGGCTGTCGGGGAGACCCAGTACTTC. Residues: CASCRAVGETQYF.

This rearrangement joins TRBV27 to TRBJ2-7; D unclear. The CDR3 is made up of 13 amino acids. Germline V CDR1 and CDR2: MNHEY, SMNVEV (reference sequence). Trimming left V 6 bases short and J 3 bases short, with 12 bases between. CDR3 bases: TGTGCCAGCAGACCCACGAACAGCTACGAGCAGTACTTC. Translating it yields CASRPTNSYEQYF.

This clone has only a few counts. The V and J genes are TRBV6-5 and TRBJ2-1, with TRBD2 matching over 15 bases. V dropped 6 bases and J dropped 7; count of bases not matched to a gene: 4. CDR3 size: 15 residues. CDR1 is MNHEY, CDR2 SVGAGI, per germline. For the CDR3, the DNA is TGTGCCAGCAGCCGTGGGACTAGCGGGGGGAATGAGCAGTTCTTC. Protein product: CASSRGTSGGNEQFF.

J is TRBJ2-7 and V is TRBV28; 8 bases line up with TRBD1. Losses at the gene ends were 4 bases for V and 3 bases for J; bases not matched to a gene: 8. Germline CDR1 MDHEN, CDR2 SYDVKM. The CDR3 spans 15 residues. This chain's CDR3 is CASSSPGTGDYEQYF. The CDR3 DNA sequence: TGTGCCAGCAGTTCGCCCGGGACAGGAGACTACGAGCAGTACTTC.

The rearrangement links TRBV6-4 to TRBJ2-2; D perhaps matches TRBD1 (5 bases). Trimming took off 0 bases at V and 2 bases at J, with 10 bases between the two ends. The CDR3 loop spans 16 amino acids. In germline, CDR1 is MRHNA, CDR2 SNTAGT. This CDR3 reads CASSDSFRANTGELFF. The DNA for the CDR3 is TGTGCCAGCAGTGACTCGTTCAGGGCTAACACCGGGGAGCTGTTTTTT.

The chain employs TRBV10-1 and TRBJ2-3, with 9 positions matching TRBD2. The CDR3 runs 18 residues. The V and J ends lost 1 base and 9 bases, in that order; junction bases with no gene match: 17. Per germline, CDR1 WNHNN and CDR2 SYGVQD (reference sequence). As DNA, the CDR3 is TGCGCCAGCAGTGAGTTTGAGCGGGGGGAGCTTCCCGAGGGGACGCAGTATTTT. This codes for CASSEFERGELPEGTQYF.

Only a few counts were recorded for this clone. V usage is TRBV27 and J usage is TRBJ2-1; TRBD1 might be the D (6 bases). Trimming stripped 4 bases from V and 0 bases from J, with 16 bases between. Germline loops: CDR1 MNHEY, CDR2 SMNVEV (reference sequence). The length of the CDR3 is 17 residues. CDR3 sequence: CASSSPRGFLSYNEQFF. CDR3 bases: TGTGCCAGCAGTTCACCCAGGGGATTCCTCTCCTACAATGAGCAGTTCTTC.

The chain links TRBV7-8 to TRBJ2-3, with D perhaps TRBD1 or TRBD2 (5 bases each). The CDR3 runs 16 residues. The V end was cut by 1 base, the J end by 4 bases, with 15 bases between. Germline assignment: CDR1 SGHVS and CDR2 FQNEAQ. This CDR3 is CASSLVVVSGPDTQYF. CDR3 DNA sequence: TGTGCCAGCAGCTTAGTAGTCGTATCGGGGCCAGATACGCAGTATTTT.

As concerns this clone: The same CDR3 is also encoded by other DNA sequences in this sample. This chain joins TRBV10-3 and TRBJ1-5; D may be TRBD1 (5 bases). This CDR3 spans 14 amino acids. The V gene's germline CDR1 is ENHRY and CDR2 SYGVKD. The V gene lost 6 bases and the J gene lost 2 bases, with 11 bases spanning the gap. In DNA form, the CDR3 reads TGTGCCATCAGCTCCCAGGGAGGCAATCAGCCCCAGCATTTT. Translated, it gives CAISSQGGNQPQHF.

The gene calls are TRBV5-1 and TRBJ2-1; TRBD2 agrees at 9 bases. This CDR3 has 15 residues. The ends lost 4 bases at V and 0 bases at J; junction bases unmatched: 2. Germline lookup yields CDR1 SGHRS and CDR2 YFSETQ. The CDR3 spells CASSLSGGSYNEQFF. The CDR3 DNA is TGCGCCAGCAGCCTTAGCGGGGGCTCCTACAATGAGCAGTTCTTC.

The V and J genes are TRBV7-9 and TRBJ2-1; TRBD1 agrees at 11 bases. The CDR3 consists of 18 residues. Per germline, CDR1 SEHNR and CDR2 FQNEAQ (reference sequence). V was pared by 0 bases and J by 1 base, with 5 bases of the junction left unmatched. CDR3: CASSLARGQGASYNEQFF. In nucleotides, the CDR3 is TGTGCCAGCAGCTTAGCTCGTGGACAGGGGGCGTCCTACAATGAGCAGTTCTTC.